This entry lists 25 T cell receptor beta chains sequenced from one sample in a study of shared T cell receptors in the human thymus. The protocol was immunoSEQ multiplex PCR, while the TCRdb copy is restricted to in-frame clones and leaves out a portion. The table shows fewer than 700,000 clones, with roughly 90% occurring only once. These data also featured in a second study, about human thymus T cells.

The sequenced sample was thymocytes. Receptors originate from a boy under three years old with a congenital heart defect.

J is TRBJ2-7 and V is TRBV4-2; 13 positions match TRBD2. This CDR3 is built from 18 residues. Germline V CDR1 and CDR2: LGHNA, YNFKEQ. With 0 bases clipped from V and 4 bases from J, the junction kept 9 bases outside the gene matches. CDR3 coding DNA: TGTGCCAGCAGCCAAGATAAGGCGACTAGCGGGAGGCAGTACGAGCAGTACTTC. Encoded protein: CASSQDKATSGRQYEQYF.

The rearrangement uses TRBV15 and TRBJ1-5, with D tentatively TRBD1 (5 bases). CDR3 length: 13 amino acids. The germline V gene encodes CDR1 LNHNV and CDR2 YYDKDF (reference sequence). V lost 6 bases and J 4 bases, leaving 10 bases between the germline ends. CDR3 in amino acids: CATSPGFNQPQHF. The CDR3 nucleotides are TGTGCCACCAGTCCAGGGTTTAATCAGCCCCAGCATTTT.

This sequence joins TRBV19 and TRBJ2-1, with 8 nucleotides matching TRBD1. The CDR3 is 15 amino acids. Germline trimming cut 8 bases from V and 8 bases from J; bases unmatched to any gene: 14. Germline lookup yields CDR1 LNHDA and CDR2 SQIVND (reference sequence). In nucleotides, the CDR3 is TGTGCCAGTGAAGTCCGGGACAGGTGGCCCCATGAGCAGTTCTTC. It encodes CASEVRDRWPHEQFF.

The chain employs TRBV30 and TRBJ2-2, with D tentatively TRBD2 (7 bases). The CDR3 sequence is 15 residues long. Trimming cost V 4 bases and J 1 base, with 13 bases left between them. Germline loops: CDR1 GTSNPN, CDR2 SVGIG (reference sequence). The CDR3 loop is CAWNGEGGNTGELFF. The CDR3 bases are TGTGCCTGGAACGGGGAGGGGGGGAACACCGGGGAGCTGTTTTTT.

A remark on this clone: Sequence at one end of the junction differs from germline and may be a read error. The rearrangement links TRBV2 to TRBJ2-1; 7 positions agree with TRBD2. The germline gives CDR1 SNHLY, CDR2 FYNNEI. The CDR3 totals 13 residues. The CDR3 DNA follows: TGTGCCAGCCGCGATATTGGGCTAGCGGTAAGGATCTTC. This translates into CASRDIGLAVRIF.

The rearrangement links TRBV9 to TRBJ2-1, with D possibly matching TRBD1 (6 bases). The CDR3 totals 17 residues. The germline V and J ends were trimmed by 5 bases and 5 bases, with 23 bases remaining between them. Per germline, CDR1 SGDLS and CDR2 YYNGEE. The CDR3 region has the DNA TGTGCCAGCAGTGATACAGGGACCAAACCCAACAACAATGAGCAGTTCTTC. Its protein is CASSDTGTKPNNNEQFF.

This clone was picked up a small number of times. The chain recombines TRBV4-1 with TRBJ2-7; 8 bases map to TRBD2. The CDR3 loop spans 15 amino acids. The junction had 6 bases not matched to a gene; V was cut back by 3 bases and J by 2 bases. Germline V gene data show CDR1 as MGHRA and CDR2 as YSYEKL. The DNA for the CDR3 is TGCGCCAGCAGCCATCCAGCGGGAGTCGCCTACGAGCAGTACTTC. Its protein is CASSHPAGVAYEQYF.

V and J are TRBV2 and TRBJ1-2, with 9 bases identical to TRBD1. J gave up 6 bases and V 3 bases, and 11 bases lay outside the gene matches. CDR1 is SNHLY and CDR2 is FYNNEI in the germline V gene. The CDR3 has 16 residues. CDR3 DNA sequence: TGTGCCAGCAGTGAGGTTAGGGGACAGGGAACGGATGGCTACACCTTC. Amino acid sequence: CASSEVRGQGTDGYTF.

There are a few counts of this clone. The chain uses TRBV5-1 and TRBJ2-7; perhaps TRBD2 as D (6 bases). The CDR3 runs to 16 residues. Trimming shortened V by 4 bases and J by 3 bases, and 20 bases separated the two germline ends. CDR1 and CDR2 from the germline V gene are SGHRS and YFSETQ. CDR3 loop: CASSPAKGAGFYEQYF. CDR3 coding DNA: TGCGCCAGCAGCCCCGCCAAGGGAGCGGGTTTCTACGAGCAGTACTTC.

This clone has just one count. The rearrangement joins TRBV5-1 to TRBJ1-3; possibly TRBD1 for D (5 bases). The CDR3 runs to 15 residues. V lost 4 bases, J lost 4 bases, and 15 bases lay in between. Looked up from germline, CDR1 is SGHRS and CDR2 is YFSETQ. CDR3 DNA: TGCGCCAGCAGCCTCTCTACTGGGGCAGGAAACACCATATATTTT. Translating it yields CASSLSTGAGNTIYF.

This clone was detected only a few times. This chain links TRBV6-5 with TRBJ1-2, with 9 bases that match TRBD1. Germline-derived CDR1 and CDR2 are MNHEY and SVGAGI. This CDR3 has 14 amino acids. V gave up 5 bases and J gave up 3 bases; unmatched junction bases: 4. The CDR3 coding sequence is TGTGCCAGCAGTGGGGACAGGGACTACTATGGCTACACCTTC. This codes for CASSGDRDYYGYTF.

The V gene is TRBV6-1, the J gene TRBJ2-2; D is possibly TRBD1 (6 bases). The CDR3 spans 14 residues. Trimming took off 6 bases at V and 5 bases at J, with 13 bases between the two ends. Germline loops: CDR1 MNHNS, CDR2 SASEGT. The CDR3 bases are TGTGCCAGCAGCACAGGGAGAGGGACCGGGGAGCTGTTTTTT. Translated, it gives CASSTGRGTGELFF.

The CDR3 bases are TGTGCCACCAGCAGAGATAACGGGCGGGAGCTACCTTACGAGCAGTACTTC. Protein: CATSRDNGRELPYEQYF. The chain combines TRBV15 with TRBJ2-5; 7 nucleotides line up with TRBD2. With the DNA end fitting TRBJ2-7 better, the J assignment may be wrong. Germline V gene data show CDR1 as LNHNV and CDR2 as YYDKDF (reference sequence). CDR3 length equals 17 residues.

J is TRBJ2-5 and V is TRBV7-9; TRBD1 aligns across 9 bases. This CDR3 is built from 13 residues. CDR1 SEHNR and CDR2 FQNEAQ come from the germline V gene (reference sequence). V lost 6 bases and J lost 5; bases outside the gene matches: 4. CDR3 protein: CASSLDRGETQYF. Written as DNA, the CDR3 is TGTGCCAGCAGTCTTGACAGGGGGGAGACCCAGTACTTC.

The chain couples TRBV6-1 to TRBJ1-5; D is uncertain. The CDR3 has 13 amino acids. V lost 8 bases and J 2 bases, leaving 10 bases between the germline ends. The germline V gene encodes CDR1 MNHNS and CDR2 SASEGT. The CDR3 region is CASSGEGNQPQHF. The CDR3 nucleotides read TGTGCCAGCTCCGGGGAGGGCAATCAGCCCCAGCATTTT.

J is TRBJ2-7 and V is TRBV27; 13 positions agree with TRBD2. V shed 6 bases and J 6 bases; nucleotides not matched to a gene: 14. The length of the CDR3 is 17 residues. The germline gives CDR1 MNHEY, CDR2 SMNVEV (reference sequence). The CDR3 DNA follows: TGTGCCAGCAGCAGTTTGTTCTATGGACTAGCGGGAGTCGAGCAGTACTTC. It is translated as CASSSLFYGLAGVEQYF.

The rearrangement joins TRBV12-5 to TRBJ1-2, with D unclear. The V end was cut by 5 bases, the J end by 5 bases, with 9 bases between. Germline V gene sequence: CDR1 LGHNT, CDR2 FRNRAP. The CDR3 has 12 residues. The CDR3 DNA follows: TGTGCTAGTGGTGCCCGGGGATATGGCTACACCTTC. It is translated as CASGARGYGYTF.

This chain uses TRBV6-6 with TRBJ1-1, with 10 bases matching TRBD1. V shed 5 bases, J shed 3 bases, and the junction held 3 bases outside the gene matches. CDR3 length: 14 amino acids. In germline, CDR1 is MNHNY, CDR2 SVGAGI (reference sequence). CDR3 coding DNA: TGTGCCAGCAGTGCCGGGACAGGGGACACTGAAGCTTTCTTT. It codes for CASSAGTGDTEAFF.

This chain uses TRBV11-2 with TRBJ2-5; 8 bases agree with TRBD2. CDR3 length equals 14 residues. CDR1 is SGHAT and CDR2 is FQNNGV in the germline V gene. V was clipped by 5 bases and J by 4 bases; unmatched bases: 6. This CDR3 reads CASSPPGRGETQYF. The CDR3 DNA follows: TGTGCCAGCAGCCCACCCGGGAGGGGAGAGACCCAGTACTTC.

The chain combines TRBV7-9 with TRBJ2-5; D is perhaps TRBD1 (5 bases). V was cut by 5 bases and J by 2 bases, with 15 bases left in between. Germline V lookup: CDR1 SEHNR, CDR2 FQNEAQ (reference sequence). This CDR3 is built from 15 residues. The CDR3 DNA is TGTGCCAGCAGCCGCTACAGGAATGGGCAAGAGACCCAGTACTTC. Residues: CASSRYRNGQETQYF.

The chain carries TRBV6-5 and TRBJ1-5, with D possibly being TRBD1 (5 bases). CDR3 length: 15 residues. Germline CDR1 and CDR2: MNHEY and SVGAGI. The V end lost 7 bases, the J end lost 0 bases, and 13 bases lay between the germline ends. The CDR3 is CASKKTAYSNQPQHF. The CDR3 DNA sequence: TGTGCCAGCAAAAAGACAGCTTATAGCAATCAGCCCCAGCATTTT.

The chain employs TRBV18 and TRBJ1-5; 9 bases match TRBD1. CDR3 length: 16 amino acids. Germline CDR1 KGHSH, CDR2 LQKENI. After removal of 3 bases from V and 7 bases from J, the junction contained 10 bases not matched to a gene. The CDR3 here is CASSPKTGQGFQPQHF. The CDR3 DNA reads as TGTGCCAGCTCACCTAAAACGGGACAGGGCTTCCAGCCCCAGCATTTT.

This chain links TRBV11-2 with TRBJ2-7; 9 bases align to TRBD1. Germline V gene lookup returns CDR1 SGHAT and CDR2 FQNNGV. The CDR3 extends over 18 amino acids. Losses at the gene ends were 1 base for V and 2 bases for J; bases not matched to a gene: 12. CDR3 bases: TGTGCCAGCAGCTTAGCTCGGGACAGGGCCCCTACCCCCTACGAGCAGTACTTC. Protein sequence: CASSLARDRAPTPYEQYF.

The rearrangement uses TRBV6-6 and TRBJ2-1; 8 nucleotides match TRBD1. This CDR3 has 15 residues. Germline V lookup: CDR1 MNHNY, CDR2 SVGAGI (reference sequence). V trimming: 5 bases; J trimming: 9 bases; junction bases outside the gene matches: 12. CDR3 bases: TGTGCCAGCAGTGTCCTCCGGGACAGGTGTGGTGAGCAGTTCTTC. Protein product: CASSVLRDRCGEQFF.

J is TRBJ1-1 and V is TRBV27; 7 bases match TRBD1. After removal of 6 bases from V and 0 bases from J, the junction contained 10 bases not matched to a gene. The CDR3 extends over 16 amino acids. Per germline, CDR1 MNHEY and CDR2 SMNVEV (reference sequence). CDR3 nucleotides: TGTGCCAGCAGCCCACACCAGGGGGATATGAACACTGAAGCTTTCTTT. Translating gives CASSPHQGDMNTEAFF.